A selection of T cell receptor beta chains follows, all from one sample in a study of blood T cell repertoires in COVID-19. Assay used: immunoSEQ multiplex PCR; TCRdb lists only in-frame clones, some missing. The sample contains 190,000 or so clones, about 85% of which appear only once. Material for sequencing was peripheral blood. These TCRs come from a woman aged 30 to 39 with active or convalescent COVID-19. CDR3s include the opening cysteine and the closing phenylalanine or tryptophan. The D gene is left open where the match is weak. Only part of the rows carry a size: once, few, many, or a class if the clone is expanded.

J gene,V gene,clone size,D gene,CDR3 DNA,CDR3 protein
TRBJ2-2,TRBV4-1,.,.,TGCGCCAGCAGCGCAAGTAGACAGTTCACCGGGGAGCTGTTTTTT,CASSASRQFTGELFF
TRBJ1-3,TRBV30,.,.,TGTGCCTGGACAGGGTCTGGAAACACCATATATTTT,CAWTGSGNTIYF
TRBJ2-1,TRBV6-5,.,TRBD2,TGTGCCAGCAGATTACTAGCGGGGGGGTTTAATGAGCAGTTCTTC,CASRLLAGGFNEQFF
TRBJ1-3,TRBV5-5,.,TRBD1,TGTGCCAGCAGCTTTCAGGGGGAGAATGGAAACACCATATATTTT,CASSFQGENGNTIYF
TRBJ2-2,TRBV5-4,.,.,TGTGCCAGCAGGTTTAGAGGTTCGAACACCGGGGAGCTGTTTTTT,CASRFRGSNTGELFF
TRBJ1-2,TRBV10-3,.,TRBD1,TGTGCCATCAGTTACGACAGGGGTGGTGGCTACACCTTC,CAISYDRGGGYTF
TRBJ2-5,TRBV19,.,TRBD2,TGTGCCAGTAGTACGCCCGGGAGGACCCGTAGGGAGACCCAGTACTTC,CASSTPGRTRRETQYF
TRBJ2-5,TRBV7-2,.,.,TGTGCCAGCAGCTTTAGACGGAGTAGAGAGACCCAGTACTTC,CASSFRRSRETQYF
TRBJ1-1,TRBV5-1,.,TRBD1,TGCGCCAGCAGCAAGGGGACAGGGGGTTTGAACACTGAAGCTTTCTTT,CASSKGTGGLNTEAFF
TRBJ2-5,TRBV6-6,.,TRBD1,TGTGCCAGCAATAAACAGGGGGAAAGGGAGACCCAGTACTTC,CASNKQGERETQYF
TRBJ1-1,TRBV2,.,.,TGTGCCAGCACTAAAGTGGGAAGGGGCACTGAAGCTTTCTTT,CASTKVGRGTEAFF
TRBJ1-4,TRBV28,.,TRBD1,TGTGCCAGCAGTCGACAGGGGGCGCGGGGTGAAAAACTGTTTTTT,CASSRQGARGEKLFF
TRBJ2-3,TRBV4-2,.,.,TGTGCCAGCAGCCGAGAACAGGGCCGCACAGATACGCAGTATTTT,CASSREQGRTDTQYF
TRBJ2-7,TRBV12-3/TRBV12-4,.,TRBD1,TGTGCCAGCAGTAGTAGGGGGCACGACGAGCAGTACTTC,CASSSRGHDEQYF
TRBJ2-2,TRBV12-1,.,.,TGTGCCAGCAGCTTTTTACTAGCGGGAGAGAACACCGGGGAGCTGTTTTTT,CASSFLLAGENTGELFF
TRBJ1-2,TRBV11-2,.,.,TGTGCCAGCAGCTTCAACGGGGGGCATTACTATGGCTACACCTTC,CASSFNGGHYYGYTF
TRBJ2-5,TRBV5-4,once,TRBD2,TGTGCCAGCAGCTTGGCGGGGACTAGCGGGAGGCCACGGGTAAAGACCCAGTACTTC,CASSLAGTSGRPRVKTQYF
TRBJ2-1,TRBV7-9,.,.,TGTGCCAGCAGCTCCGTTCAGACTGGTTACAATGAGCAGTTCTTC,CASSSVQTGYNEQFF
TRBJ2-5,TRBV5-1,.,TRBD1,TGCGCCAGCAGCTTGGGGACAGGGGAGGGAGAGACCCAGTACTTC,CASSLGTGEGETQYF
TRBJ1-2,TRBV5-1,medium-sized,.,TGCGCCAGCAGCTTGGGACACAACTATGGCTACACCTTC,CASSLGHNYGYTF
TRBJ2-3,TRBV5-1,.,TRBD1,TGCGCCAGCAGCTCAATATCAGGGGGAAGGAGCACAGATACGCAGTATTTT,CASSSISGGRSTDTQYF
TRBJ2-5,TRBV5-4,.,TRBD2,TGTGCCAGCAGCTTGTATGGGACACAGGGCGGGAGGGCGATCCAGTACTTC,CASSLYGTQGGRAIQYF
TRBJ2-5,TRBV10-3,.,TRBD2,TGTGCCATCAGACCGGGACTAGCGTCGGAGACCCAGTACTTC,CAIRPGLASETQYF
TRBJ2-3,TRBV15,.,TRBD1,TGTGCCACCAGCCTAGGGGGCCTAGGCACAGATACGCAGTATTTT,CATSLGGLGTDTQYF
TRBJ1-4,TRBV6-5,.,.,TGTGCCAGCAATTCAGACTTGACTAATGAAAAACTGTTTTTT,CASNSDLTNEKLFF
TRBJ2-5,TRBV5-4,.,.,TGTGCCAGCAGCCCAGGAGGGCGGGTTGTGGAGACCCAGTACTTC,CASSPGGRVVETQYF
TRBJ2-5,TRBV18,.,.,TGTGCCAGCTCGGTCAACAGGGGAGGAGAGACCCAGTACTTC,CASSVNRGGETQYF
TRBJ2-1,TRBV4-1,.,.,TGCGCCAGCAGCCAAGGTGGGCCTTTCAGCTCCTACAATGAGCAGTTCTTC,CASSQGGPFSSYNEQFF
TRBJ1-5,TRBV28,.,TRBD1,TGTGCCAGCAGACCCGGGACAGTTAGCAATCAGCCCCAGCATTTT,CASRPGTVSNQPQHF
TRBJ1-1,TRBV2,.,.,TGTGCCAGCAGTGATTGGGCAGGAACAACTGAAGCTTTCTTT,CASSDWAGTTEAFF
TRBJ2-1,TRBV24-1,once,.,TGTGCCACCAATCGTGAACAGTCCAATGAGCAGTTCTTC,CATNREQSNEQFF
TRBJ2-7,TRBV5-1,.,TRBD1,TGCGCCAGCAGCTTCGGGACAGGGGTATTCTACGAGCAGTACTTC,CASSFGTGVFYEQYF
TRBJ2-1,TRBV11-2,.,.,TGTGCCAGCAGCTTGGGGTCGGCGGGATGGATCAATGAGCAGTTCTTC,CASSLGSAGWINEQFF
TRBJ2-1,TRBV7-2,.,TRBD2,TGTGCCAGCAGCCAGGGGAGCGGGAGGGCCGGCGGTGTAAATGAGCAGTTCTTC,CASSQGSGRAGGVNEQFF
TRBJ1-1,TRBV5-8,.,.,TGTGCCAGCAGCTCAGTCCGGAGCACTGAAGCTTTCTTT,CASSSVRSTEAFF
TRBJ2-5,TRBV10-2,.,.,TGCGCCAGCAGTGAGGGGAGGTTAGAGACCCAGTACTTC,CASSEGRLETQYF